The sample holds many counts of the clone carrying this TCR beta chain. Its matching antigen is unknown. This record comes from a study of Graves' ophthalmopathy and Graves' hyperthyroidism. Findings of the study overall: Detected in blood as well were most expanded thyroid clonotypes with frequency above 0.001.

For repertoire sequencing, the TCR beta CDR3 regions were amplified from RNA transcripts. First-round RT-PCR used HTBI primers; second-round multiplex PCR followed. From the multiplex PCR reads, TCRdb called clonotypes with MiXCR, one entry per CDR3 protein. Counted here are around 470,000 distinct CDR3 sequences, roughly an eighth occurring once; the ten biggest clones make up approximately 9.8%. This CDR3 contains 13 residues. V was trimmed by 3 bases and J by 6 bases, leaving 11 bases between them. Other autoimmune disease, uncontrolled infection, pregnancy and lactation led to exclusion. This clonotype originated in a woman in her thirties with Graves' ophthalmopathy. Sequencing input: blood. V gene TRBV12-3 or TRBV12-4 combines with J gene TRBJ1-2; a weak D match, TRBD1 (5 bases). The CDR3, as DNA: TGTGCCAGCAGTTTCTCAGGGTATGATGGCTACACCTTC. As protein: CASSFSGYDGYTF.